The 2 T cell receptor beta chains reported below all come from one sample, sequenced in a study of T cells after posttransplantation cyclophosphamide. Controls had myeloablative marrow grafts with methotrexate and calcineurin inhibitor, sampled at 1 year. The method was immunoSEQ multiplex PCR; TCRdb's version includes in-frame clones alone and lacks a portion of them. The sample includes 15,000 to 20,000 clones, around 86% of them seen just once. Source: PBMCs, taken after an allogeneic stem cell transplant with a calcineurin inhibitor and methotrexate. The receptors come from a male patient in his 50s who received an allogeneic stem cell transplant from an unrelated donor, was CMV-positive, and had chronic GVHD only. Certain T cells may be donor cells from the graft.

The genes are TRBV5-1 and TRBJ2-1; D gene uncertain. With 4 bases removed from V and 1 base from J, the gap between germline ends came to 12 bases. The CDR3 has 15 residues. The germline CDR1 and CDR2 sequences are SGHRS and YFSETQ. The CDR3 sequence is CASSLQTPSYNEQFF. CDR3 nucleotides: TGCGCCAGCAGCCTCCAAACTCCTTCCTACAATGAGCAGTTCTTC.

CDR3 coding DNA: TGTGCCAGCTCACCGGGGACAGGCGGCCAGCCCCAGCATTTT. This codes for CASSPGTGGQPQHF. The chain couples TRBV18 to TRBJ1-5; 8 positions agree with TRBD1. CDR1 is KGHSH and CDR2 is LQKENI in the germline V gene. V lost 3 bases, J lost 7 bases, and 5 bases stayed unmatched. This CDR3 region has 14 residues.